This TCR beta chain was sequenced during a study of spatial heterogeneity in lung cancer. About the research overall: A consistent excess of beta-chain over alpha-chain sequences was detected.

Using its own MiXCR run on the 5' RACE reads, TCRdb lists one record per CDR3 protein. This sample carries nearly 50,000 distinct CDR3 sequences, around 7.6% of them seen once, and the ten largest clones take less than 15%. Turning to this clonotype: The antigen remains undetermined.

J gave up 1 base and V 5 bases, and 9 bases lay outside the gene matches. The CDR3 contains 16 residues. CDR1 and CDR2 (germline): PRHDT, FYEKMQ (reference sequence). Study-wide results and caveats: Circulating ubiquitous expanded tumor TCRs were observed more frequently at resection than at follow-up.

Time point given: sample taken at primary tumor resection. No cell sorting; template was whole RNA from tumor, lung tissue or PBMC. The donors were 72 patients with non-small cell lung cancer that was early-stage and untreated. The receptor was isolated from a female donor with early-stage non-small cell lung cancer. The input for sequencing was PBMCs, taken at surgery. The genes are TRBV13 and TRBJ2-5; 8 bases are a match to TRBD1. In DNA, the CDR3 is TGTGCCAGCAGCCTACGGACAGGGAGCTTCCAAGAGACCCAGTACTTC. Residues: CASSLRTGSFQETQYF.